The entry below gives a single TCR beta chain sequence along with its context. The antigen remains undetermined. The PCR made use of 60 Vbeta and 13 Jbeta primers. Assay used: immunoSEQ multiplex PCR; TCRdb lists only in-frame clones, some missing. The sample has some 140,000 clones, 80% seen once. These data belong to a study of cytomegalovirus exposure and HLA in healthy donors. The study's findings and limits: Per published reports, the classifier diagnosed cytomegalovirus status with high specificity and sensitivity. Association with HLA alleles at 0.05 false discovery rate was found for around 15,000 TCR beta sequences in a later analysis. Most TCR sequences were rare, but some public TCRs occurred in many donors. In vitro data verified three CMV-associated chains as specific for CMV antigens.

The CDR3 is 15 residues long. Trimming shortened V by 2 bases and J by 4 bases, and 9 bases separated the two germline ends. Germline CDR1 reads MDHEN; CDR2 reads SYDVKM. Sequenced: PBMCs. This TCR came from a man younger than 45 in good health and CMV-seropositive. This sequence joins TRBV28 and TRBJ2-6; D unclear. The CDR3 bases are TGTGCCAGCAGTTTAACGACAAGCGGGGCCAACGTCCTGACTTTC. Protein sequence: CASSLTTSGANVLTF.